This TCR beta chain was recorded in a study of T cell changes during pregnancy in multiple sclerosis. This CDR3 is 14 amino acids long. Germline V gives CDR1 LGHNA, CDR2 YNFKEQ. Trimming pared 1 base from V and 4 bases from J, leaving 10 bases between. Using immunoSEQ multiplex PCR, the repertoire was profiled, and TCRdb retains in-frame clones only, with some absent. Of 55,000 to 80,000 clones detected, approximately 93% appear once; the ten largest clones hold 3.2%. This clone was detected a few times. This clonotype originated in a female donor with multiple sclerosis, enrolled in a pregnancy study. The sample consisted of CD8+ T cells from peripheral blood mononuclear cells, taken in the second trimester of pregnancy. The genes are TRBV4-2 and TRBJ1-1; D may be TRBD1 (5 bases). The CDR3 region is CASSQVGGSTEAFF. The CDR3 nucleotides read TGTGCCAGCAGCCAAGTTGGGGGGAGCACTGAAGCTTTCTTT.